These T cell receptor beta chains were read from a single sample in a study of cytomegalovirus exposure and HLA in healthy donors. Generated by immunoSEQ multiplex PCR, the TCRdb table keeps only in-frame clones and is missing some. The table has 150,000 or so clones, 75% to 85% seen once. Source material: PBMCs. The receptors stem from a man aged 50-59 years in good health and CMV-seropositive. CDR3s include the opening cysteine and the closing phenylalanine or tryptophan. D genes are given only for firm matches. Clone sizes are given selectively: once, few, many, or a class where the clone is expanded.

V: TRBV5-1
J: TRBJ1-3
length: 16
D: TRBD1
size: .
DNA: TGCGCCAGCAGCTTAGGGGGGACAGGGGCTGGAAACACCATATATTTT
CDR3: CASSLGGTGAGNTIYF

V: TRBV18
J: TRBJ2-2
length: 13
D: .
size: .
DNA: TGTGCCAGCTCCGGGGAGCGCACCGGGGAGCTGTTTTTT
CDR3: CASSGERTGELFF

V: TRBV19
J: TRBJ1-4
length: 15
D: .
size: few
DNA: TGTGCCAGTAGTATAGGTACAGGCTGGAATGAAAAACTGTTTTTT
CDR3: CASSIGTGWNEKLFF

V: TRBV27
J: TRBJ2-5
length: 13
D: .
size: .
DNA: TGTGCCAGCAGCCTGCAGGGGCAAGAGACCCAGTACTTC
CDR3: CASSLQGQETQYF

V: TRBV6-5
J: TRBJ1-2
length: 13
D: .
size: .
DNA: TGTGCCAGCAGTTGGGGACCAGGGGAGGGCTACACCTTC
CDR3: CASSWGPGEGYTF

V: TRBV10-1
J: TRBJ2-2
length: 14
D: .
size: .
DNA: TGCGCCAGCACTGGGGCGCCAGGAACCGGGGAGCTGTTTTTT
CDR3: CASTGAPGTGELFF

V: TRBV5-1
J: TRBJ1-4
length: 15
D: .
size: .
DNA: TGCGCCAGCAGCCTGAGACAGTCAACTAATGAAAAACTGTTTTTT
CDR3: CASSLRQSTNEKLFF

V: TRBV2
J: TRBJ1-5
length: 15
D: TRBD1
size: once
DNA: TGTGCCAGCAGAGGGAACAGGGGAGGCAATCAGCCCCAGCATTTT
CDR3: CASRGNRGGNQPQHF

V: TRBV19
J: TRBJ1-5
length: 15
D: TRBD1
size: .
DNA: TGTGCCAGTACCGGGACAGGGTATAGCAATCAGCCCCAGCATTTT
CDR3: CASTGTGYSNQPQHF

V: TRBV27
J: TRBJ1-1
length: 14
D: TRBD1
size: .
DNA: TGTGCCAGCAGTTTAAAGGGGGCGAGCACTGAAGCTTTCTTT
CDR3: CASSLKGASTEAFF

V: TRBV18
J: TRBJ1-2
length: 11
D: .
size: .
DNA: TGTGCCAGCGGGAGGGGCTATGGCTACACCTTC
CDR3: CASGRGYGYTF

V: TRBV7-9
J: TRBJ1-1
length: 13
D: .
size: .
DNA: TGTGCCAGCAGCTTAGATGCGGGGCAAGAAGCTTTCTTT
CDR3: CASSLDAGQEAFF

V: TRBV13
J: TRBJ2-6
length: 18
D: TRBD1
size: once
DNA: TGTGCCAGCAGCCACGGGACAGGGGGTTACTCTGGGGCCAACGTCCTGACTTTC
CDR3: CASSHGTGGYSGANVLTF

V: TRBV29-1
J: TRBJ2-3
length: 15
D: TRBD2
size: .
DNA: TGCAGCGCCCCAGGGGTAGCGGGATATCCAGATACGCAGTATTTT
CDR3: CSAPGVAGYPDTQYF

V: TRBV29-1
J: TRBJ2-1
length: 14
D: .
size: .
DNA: TGCAGCGTCGAGCCCCTAGGGGCGGACAATGAGCAGTTCTTC
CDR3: CSVEPLGADNEQFF

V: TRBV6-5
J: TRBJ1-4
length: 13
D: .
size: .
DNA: TGTGCCAGCACCGCCAGGGGCAGAGAAAAACTGTTTTTT
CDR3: CASTARGREKLFF

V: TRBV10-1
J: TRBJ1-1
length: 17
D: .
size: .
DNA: TGCGCCCTCAGTATGATCCTGGGCCGTGAAGTGAACACTGAAGCTTTCTTT
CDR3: CALSMILGREVNTEAFF

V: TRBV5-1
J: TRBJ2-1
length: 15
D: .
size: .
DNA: TGCGCCAGCAGCTTGGTTGCTAGCCCACAATCCGAGCAGTTCTTC
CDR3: CASSLVASPQSEQFF

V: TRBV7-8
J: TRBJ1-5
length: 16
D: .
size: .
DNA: TGTGCCAGCAGCTTCAGCAGGGATGGTGGCAATCAGCCCCAGCATTTT
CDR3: CASSFSRDGGNQPQHF

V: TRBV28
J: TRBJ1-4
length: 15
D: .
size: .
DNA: TGTGCCAGCAGTTCGGGAGGTGCAACTAATGAAAAACTGTTTTTT
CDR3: CASSSGGATNEKLFF

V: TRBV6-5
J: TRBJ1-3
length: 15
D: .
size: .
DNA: TGTGCCAGCAGTTACTTGCCAGGCTCTGGAAACACCATATATTTT
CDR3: CASSYLPGSGNTIYF

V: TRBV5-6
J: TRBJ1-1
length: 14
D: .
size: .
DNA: TGTGCCAGCAGCCTGCGAGGCGGGGGCACTGAAGCTTTCTTT
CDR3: CASSLRGGGTEAFF

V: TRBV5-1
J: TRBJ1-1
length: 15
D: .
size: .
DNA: TGCGCCAGCAGCTTGGAGGGGGGGATGAACACTGAAGCTTTCTTT
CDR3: CASSLEGGMNTEAFF

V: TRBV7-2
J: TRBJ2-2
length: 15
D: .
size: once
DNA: TGTGCCAGCAGCTTAGGGTCAGCGAACACCGGGGAGCTGTTTTTT
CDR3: CASSLGSANTGELFF

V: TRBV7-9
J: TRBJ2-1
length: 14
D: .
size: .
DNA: TGTGCCAGCAGCTTAGCGGTCGGGGTGGATGAGCAGTTCTTC
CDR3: CASSLAVGVDEQFF

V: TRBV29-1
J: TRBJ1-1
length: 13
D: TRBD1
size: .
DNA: TGCAGCGTGAACAGGGGAACGGACACTGAAGCTTTCTTT
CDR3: CSVNRGTDTEAFF

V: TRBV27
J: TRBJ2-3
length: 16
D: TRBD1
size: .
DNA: TGTGCCAGCATTCCTTGGGGACAGGGGGCAGAAGATACGCAGTATTTT
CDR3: CASIPWGQGAEDTQYF

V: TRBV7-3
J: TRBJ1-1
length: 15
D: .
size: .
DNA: TGTGCCAGCAGCTTATCCAATACGGGAGGCACTGAAGCTTTCTTT
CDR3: CASSLSNTGGTEAFF

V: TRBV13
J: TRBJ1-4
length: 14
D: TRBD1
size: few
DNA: TGTGCCAGCAGCCTCGGGACAGGGGTTGAAAAACTGTTTTTT
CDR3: CASSLGTGVEKLFF

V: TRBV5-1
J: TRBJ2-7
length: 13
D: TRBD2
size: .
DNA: TGCGCCAGCACCGATATAGCGGGGGGTGAGCAGTACTTC
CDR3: CASTDIAGGEQYF

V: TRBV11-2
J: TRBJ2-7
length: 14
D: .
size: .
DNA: TGTGCCAGCAGCTTAGAAACAGCTACCTACGAGCAGTACTTC
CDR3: CASSLETATYEQYF

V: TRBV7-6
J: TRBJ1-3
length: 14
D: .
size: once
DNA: TGTGCCAGCAGCTTAGATACAGGGGGAAACACCATATATTTT
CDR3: CASSLDTGGNTIYF

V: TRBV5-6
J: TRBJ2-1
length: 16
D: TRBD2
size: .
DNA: TGTGCCAGCAGCCTCATGCTAGCGGGAGGCCTCAATGAGCAGTTCTTC
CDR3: CASSLMLAGGLNEQFF

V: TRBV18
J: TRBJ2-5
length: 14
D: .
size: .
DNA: TGTGCCAGCTCACCGGAGGTACAGGGATGGACCCAGTACTTC
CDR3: CASSPEVQGWTQYF

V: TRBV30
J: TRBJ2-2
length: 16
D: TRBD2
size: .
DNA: TGTGCCTGGCAGTCTGCGGGGGGGCCGGCCGCCGGGGAGCTGTTTTTT
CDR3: CAWQSAGGPAAGELFF

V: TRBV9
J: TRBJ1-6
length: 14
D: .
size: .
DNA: TGTGCCAGCAGCGTCGGGAGGGATAATTCACCCCTCCACTTT
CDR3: CASSVGRDNSPLHF